This T cell receptor (beta chain) was retrieved from a study of cytomegalovirus exposure and HLA in healthy donors (dated by TCRdb to about 2017). Describing the broader study: An earlier analysis of roughly 630 of the donors reported 250 to 300 Gb of sequence data and 117 million unique TCR beta sequences from about 179 million T cells. To predict cytomegalovirus infection status, the study combined high-throughput TCR immunosequencing, statistical association of individual TCRs with disease status, and machine learning. The genetic ancestry cluster associated with self-reported Caucasian donors included 81% of the 398 genotyped donors. An earlier analysis of fewer than 750 of the donors used high-throughput TCR beta sequencing to judge whether each TCR beta V gene segment behaved as functional or pseudogenic. Besides the first cohort of approximately 710 subjects, a separate validation cohort made up of over a hundred different subjects was used. Four to six DR-DQ haplotypes were handled as single units for association and clustering, since linkage in the cohort was strong. The study used immunosequencing to profile the T cell repertoires of 666 subjects and linked those repertoires to cytomegalovirus serostatus. A later genetic analysis used genome-wide SNP genotypes for about 65% of the 666 donors, treating that subset as a discovery cohort. In the later analysis, no new phenotypic data were used to find candidate immune exposures; instead, reliance was placed on TCR beta sequences and their occurrence across donors. All discovery cohort repertoires had been generated using a single sequencing platform. The aim of the study was to test whether cataloging public T cell receptors could identify signatures of past pathogen exposure. Class I and class II HLA loci were covered by the typing at four-digit resolution. A later analysis re-examined previously published TCR beta repertoires from hundreds of donors and added high-resolution HLA genotyping to investigate patterns of TCR occurrence. Roughly 300 gigabases of sequencing data and 91 million or so unique TCR sequences made up an early release that covered several hundred HLA-typed donors. Typing coverage differed by locus: A, B, C, DRB1 and DQB1 were typed in about 620-640 donors, DQA1 in about 500, DPA1 in 606, and DPB1 in 450 to 480. Alongside the repertoire data, information on donor age, sex, ethnicity and CMV serostatus was compiled. Among over 350 genotyped donors of the cohort, an average of about 240,000 unique TCR beta nucleotide sequences were sequenced per donor, roughly 20% of them non-productive.

The cohort comprised around 690 healthy bone marrow donors. At the time of sampling, every cohort member was nominally healthy, though immune exposures that went unrecorded were likely present. The donor tested CMV seropositive and was one of the 289 seropositive cohort members. Every donor gave a peripheral blood sample, and the peripheral blood mononuclear cells from that sample were used for TCR beta sequencing. Genomic DNA was extracted from the blood cell samples with the Qiagen DNeasy Blood Extraction Kit. General study outcomes and caveats: The study listed 150 to 200 TCR beta chains as associated with cytomegalovirus. CMV serostatus was the only immune exposure information available for the cohort. Several of the top co-occurrence clusters appeared to be linked to parvovirus B19, influenza, CMV and Epstein-Barr virus, according to a later analysis. A cluster of highly shared sequence variants was judged likely to represent a technical artifact of the sequencing pipeline. In vitro tests confirmed that a few of the cytomegalovirus-associated TCR beta chains recognize cytomegalovirus antigens. The classifier was reported to diagnose cytomegalovirus status with high specificity and sensitivity in both the original and validation cohorts. Sequencing depth was assumed to be roughly uniform across donors in the presence/absence analyses, though that assumption may not hold. Because the 87-base-pair reads could not distinguish some IMGT-functional V segments, including TRBV6-2 and TRBV6-3, those segments were excluded. A later analysis found that HLA-associated TCR beta chains were more clonally expanded and had lower generation probabilities than equally common non-associated chains. In a later analysis, the rate of TCR association differed among HLA loci, with DRB1 alleles having the most associated TCRs and HLA-C alleles having the fewest. A later analysis found that most CMV-associated TCR beta chains appeared HLA-restricted, with HLA associations seemingly driven largely by CMV exposure. While some public TCRs were present in many individuals, most TCR sequences turned up only very rarely across donors. An earlier analysis of approximately 530 of the donors showed that most TCR beta V segments appeared in productive rearrangements either about 87% or about 30% of the time, which broadly matched IMGT annotations. The authors suggested that the approach could potentially be generalized to other disease states and immunological phenotypes. Because some donors lacked HLA typing at each locus, the association tests relied only on the typed subset. Assigning TCR associations to individual alleles was difficult when HLA alleles, especially DR and DQ, strongly co-occurred. An association between a missense DCLRE1C variant and V-gene and J-gene trimming of TCR beta chains was found in a later genetic analysis and replicated in an independent cohort. A further reported finding was that TCR beta sequences accurately predicted the HLA-A and HLA-B alleles for most subjects in the first cohort. A later genetic analysis reported fewer N-insertions in productive TCRs among donors in an Asian-associated ancestry cluster than the 666-donor mean. Seventeen rarely observed V segments, including chromosome 9 orphons, were excluded from the earlier analysis of about 610 of the donors because counts were too low. Linkage disequilibrium might explain the correlated functional status among segregating V segments, but an unknown experimental factor could not be ruled out. The cohort was sequenced for TCR beta chains only, and without alpha or paired-chain data the features that could be detected were limited. Specific HLA alleles were associated with 15,000 to 20,000 TCR beta sequences at a false discovery rate of 0.05 in a later analysis.

As for this clone: What this receptor recognizes is not known. No much larger clone exists at a distance of one base, and base qualities are not known.

The library was produced with the immunoSEQ multiplex PCR assay. A mixture of 60 forward primers for TCR Vbeta segments and 13 reverse primers for TCR Jbeta segments was used in the multiplex PCR. Amplification of the CDR3 region of rearranged TCR beta genes was performed with a multiplex PCR assay on genomic DNA. The Illumina HiSeq System was used to sequence the amplified TCR beta libraries as 87-base-pair reads. Turning to the authors' computational methods: In a later analysis, roughly 80 million unique TCR beta chains were counted across the 500 to 700 repertoires, and roughly 10 million of these chains were shared by at least two donors. A nearest-neighbor algorithm error-corrected the raw reads and collapsed the reads into unique sequences, merging closely related sequences to remove PCR and sequencing errors. To assign V, D and J gene segments, CDR3 sequences were aligned to IMGT reference sequences. For a sequence to be retained, a match of at least six nucleotides to both a V gene segment and a J gene segment was required. Rearrangements were classified as productive when the CDR3 lacked stop codons and remained in frame with V and J, and all other rearrangements were classified as non-productive. Following IMGT convention, CDR3 was defined as the stretch from the second conserved V-encoded cysteine to the conserved J-encoded phenylalanine. In an earlier analysis of approximately 590 of the donors, sequences lacking an unambiguous match to a single V gene segment were excluded. An earlier analysis of about 590 of the donors classified V segments as functional when productive rearrangements were above 56.7% and as segregating when the standard deviation between donors was above 5%. A statistical classification framework was built to diagnose cytomegalovirus status from the catalog of TCR beta chain sequences. A later analysis assigned V and J genes by comparing TCR nucleotide sequences with IMGT/GENE-DB human TR gene sequences. In a later analysis, CDR3 sequences and most-parsimonious VDJ recombination scenarios were assigned using the TCRdist pipeline. In a later analysis, each TCR beta chain was defined by its CDR3 amino acid sequence together with its V-gene family, and reads without a unique V-gene family were excluded. To address suspected cross-contamination and a sequencing artifact, a later analysis removed approximately 590 highly shared, low-generation-probability nucleotide sequences. In a later analysis, a clonal expansion index was calculated for each public chain from normalized within-repertoire ranks of inferred template counts. In a later analysis, generation probabilities were computed with a VDJ recombination model fitted to out-of-frame rearrangements, and the resulting probabilities were checked against IGoR. In a later analysis, TCR-TCR, TCR-HLA and TCR-CMV co-occurrence was scored with hypergeometric tests, and a repertoire-size bias correction was applied to TCR pairs. A later analysis estimated false discovery rates by permuting HLA or CMV assignments 20 times. In a later analysis, co-occurring TCRs were grouped using DBSCAN, and TCRdist sequence similarity was added for clustering within HLA-allele-positive subsets. Repertoires with fewer than 30,000 or more than 120,000 public chains were left out of co-occurrence clustering, as were several repertoires with anomalous nucleotide sharing. TCRdb limited this immuneACCESS table to in-frame rearrangements with V and J called. A share of clones is missing; checked studies link under half to unresolved V genes, and the rest is unexplained. D and trimming were read from the DNA, whereas the V and J calls and clone size are those reported in that table. The sample has under 200,000 clones on record, 75% to 90% of them singletons. Around 6.5% of the sample is taken by the ten largest.

Trimming accounts for 3 bases at V and 5 bases at J, while the number of junction bases matched to no gene is 7. The CDR3 contains 15 residues, cysteine and phenylalanine counted. Solely the CDR3 DNA is kept, with 45 bases framed from the first base. CDR1 and CDR2 are read off the germline V gene as SGHTA and FQGNSA. The sample consisted of PBMCs. The chain uses TRBV7-2 and TRBJ2-5; TRBD2 lines up with 9 middle nucleotides. The clonotype was recovered from a male donor in good health and CMV-seropositive. The nucleotides are TGTGCCAGCAGCTTGGGGGCGGGAGGGCGGGAGACCCAGTACTTC. This is translated as CASSLGAGGRETQYF.